The clone carrying this T cell receptor (beta chain) was observed once. Its antigen is unknown. This entry is derived from a study of cytomegalovirus exposure and HLA in healthy donors. Study-level background: One earlier analysis, a look at 150 million to 200 million T cells, found 117 million unique TCR beta sequences.

The study ran its PCR with 60 Vbeta and 13 Jbeta primers. The data were produced by immunoSEQ multiplex PCR, yet TCRdb's version contains in-frame clones alone and is incomplete. In the table there are about 110,000 clones, 81% of which are singletons. General study results and limits: TRBV6-2, TRBV6-3 and some other V segments were unresolvable in 87-base-pair reads. Under in vitro conditions, three CMV-associated chains were confirmed as specific for CMV antigens.

The CDR3 totals 14 residues. The trim removed 6 bases at V and 2 bases at J, leaving 6 bases unmatched. The germline gives CDR1 WNHNN, CDR2 SYGVQD (reference sequence). Sequenced sample: PBMCs. The TCR was taken from a man aged 30 to 39 in good health and CMV-seronegative. V gene TRBV10-1 combines with J gene TRBJ2-5; 7 positions match TRBD1. CDR3 bases: TGCGCCAGCAGCCGGGACAGCTCGCAAGAGACCCAGTACTTC. Amino acid sequence: CASSRDSSQETQYF.